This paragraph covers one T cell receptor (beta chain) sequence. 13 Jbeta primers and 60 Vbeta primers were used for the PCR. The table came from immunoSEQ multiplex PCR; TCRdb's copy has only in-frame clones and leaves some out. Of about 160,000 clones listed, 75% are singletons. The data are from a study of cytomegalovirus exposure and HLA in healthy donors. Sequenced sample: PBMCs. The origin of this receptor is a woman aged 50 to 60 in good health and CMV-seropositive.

As DNA, the CDR3 is TGTGCCAGCAGCTCTCGATTAGATTCACCCCTCCACTTT. Residues: CASSSRLDSPLHF. The chain is built from TRBV11-2 and TRBJ1-6; no clear D. Trimming cost V 4 bases and J 8 bases, with 9 bases left between them. CDR3 length: 13 amino acids. Germline V CDR1 and CDR2: SGHAT, FQNNGV.